Each of the 31 T cell receptor beta chains below was sequenced from the same sample in a study of T cell responses to AZD1222 COVID-19 vaccine. Method: immunoSEQ multiplex PCR; TCRdb's copy keeps in-frame clones and lacks some. In the table there are 150,000 to 200,000 clones, approximately 92% of which are singletons. Sequencing was performed on peripheral blood, taken 28 days after the second dose of the MenACWY control vaccine. Source of these receptors: an adult who received the MenACWY meningococcal vaccine as a control.

The chain joins TRBV27 to TRBJ1-3; D is undetermined. The V and J ends lost 0 bases and 0 bases respectively, with 6 bases between them. CDR3 length: 15 residues. Germline lookup yields CDR1 MNHEY and CDR2 SMNVEV (reference sequence). CDR3 nucleotide sequence: TGTGCCAGCAGTTTATCGTTGCGCTCTGGAAACACCATATATTTT. Residues: CASSLSLRSGNTIYF.

The chain carries TRBV20-1 and TRBJ2-5; D gene uncertain. The CDR3 runs to 11 residues. Per the germline V gene, CDR1 is DFQATT and CDR2 is SNEGSKA (reference sequence). V shed 8 bases and J shed 2 bases, with 9 bases lying between them. The CDR3 reads CSTTRQETQYF. CDR3 nucleotides: TGCAGTACTACGAGACAAGAGACCCAGTACTTC.

The rearrangement links TRBV6-2 or TRBV6-3 to TRBJ1-2; 7 nucleotides agree with TRBD1. The CDR3 totals 14 residues. Germline CDR1 MNHEY, CDR2 SVGEGT. The V gene end was trimmed by 4 bases and the J gene end by 6 bases; junction bases not matched to a gene: 8. The CDR3: CASSWGTALNGYTF. CDR3 nucleotide sequence: TGTGCCAGCAGTTGGGGGACAGCGTTGAATGGCTACACCTTC.

The chain employs TRBV9 and TRBJ2-1, with D hard to call. The CDR3 runs to 14 residues. Germline V gene lookup returns CDR1 SGDLS and CDR2 YYNGEE. The V end was cut by 0 bases, the J end by 4 bases, with 8 bases between. For the CDR3, the DNA is TGTGCCAGCAGCGTAGGGGCCCAATACAATGAGCAGTTCTTC. Protein sequence: CASSVGAQYNEQFF. Complete variable domain (other parts from reference TRBV9 and TRBJ2-1): DSGVTQTPKHLITATGQRVTLRCSPRSGDLSVYWYQQSLDQGLQFLIQYYNGEERAKGNILERFSAQQFPDLHSELNLSSLELGDSALYFCASSVGAQYNEQFFGPGTRLTVL.

This clone came up a few times. The chain carries TRBV5-8 and TRBJ2-3; D unresolved. The CDR3 extends over 11 amino acids. Trimming removed 7 bases at V and 6 bases at J, with 9 bases between. CDR1 and CDR2 from the germline V gene are SGHTS and YDEGEE. The CDR3 sequence: CASLTFDTQYF. The CDR3 nucleotides are TGTGCCAGCTTGACTTTCGATACGCAGTATTTT.

This clone was counted once. The genes are TRBV9 and TRBJ1-1; tentatively, D is TRBD1 (5 bases). The CDR3 sequence is 12 residues long. Germline V lookup: CDR1 SGDLS, CDR2 YYNGEE. The germline V and J ends were trimmed by 4 bases and 8 bases, with 12 bases remaining between them. The CDR3 DNA reads as TGTGCCAGCAGCCCCCTGGGGCGCGAAGCTTTCTTT. Translating gives CASSPLGREAFF.

V is TRBV19 and J is TRBJ2-1; 10 positions agree with TRBD2. Germline trimming cut 9 bases from V and 7 bases from J; bases unmatched to any gene: 6. The germline V gene encodes CDR1 LNHDA and CDR2 SQIVND (reference sequence). The CDR3 sequence is 13 residues long. CDR3 coding DNA: TGTGCCAGCGAAAAGCGGGAGGGGAATGAGCAGTTCTTC. Encoded protein: CASEKREGNEQFF.

The J gene is TRBJ2-7, the V gene TRBV10-2; D could derive from TRBD1 or TRBD2 (5 bases each). Germline loops: CDR1 WSHSY, CDR2 SAAADI. V was clipped by 5 bases and J by 2 bases, with 13 bases between them. The length of the CDR3 is 14 residues. CDR3 DNA: TGCGCCAGCAGTACCGGGGCCAAGACCTACGAGCAGTACTTC. This sequence encodes CASSTGAKTYEQYF.

The chain recombines TRBV5-1 with TRBJ2-7; no definite D call. Trimming stripped 0 bases from V and 3 bases from J, with 7 bases between. The CDR3 consists of 13 residues. Germline CDR1 SGHRS, CDR2 YFSETQ. The CDR3 DNA follows: TGCGCCAGCAGCTTGGAGGGCCTCTACGAGCAGTACTTC. Amino acids: CASSLEGLYEQYF.

CDR3 residues: CASSPTPLGPGGNTIYF. CDR3 coding DNA: TGTGCCAGCAGCCCGACCCCTCTGGGACCGGGTGGAAACACCATATATTTT. This rearrangement joins TRBV7-9 to TRBJ1-3; D perhaps matches TRBD1 (5 bases). Germline CDR1 reads SEHNR; CDR2 reads FQNEAQ (reference sequence). The V end lost 5 bases, the J end lost 3 bases, and 20 bases lay between the germline ends. The CDR3 is 17 amino acids.

The V gene is TRBV15, the J gene TRBJ2-2, with D possibly TRBD1 on 5 matching bases. Trimming shortened V by 6 bases and J by 2 bases, and 16 bases separated the two germline ends. Germline values: CDR1 LNHNV, CDR2 YYDKDF (reference sequence). CDR3 length: 16 amino acids. Written as DNA, the CDR3 is TGTGCCACCAGGGGGCCTGAGGATGCAAACACCGGGGAGCTGTTTTTT. Amino acids: CATRGPEDANTGELFF.

V usage is TRBV18 and J usage is TRBJ2-7; perhaps TRBD1 as D (5 bases). This CDR3 region has 15 residues. Germline V lookup: CDR1 KGHSH, CDR2 LQKENI. Trimming left V 0 bases short and J 4 bases short, with 13 bases between. Here the CDR3 DNA reads TGTGCCAGCTCACCACCCAGCCAGGGTCGGTACGAGCAGTACTTC. Translating gives CASSPPSQGRYEQYF.

This clone was seen only a few times. The V call is TRBV19, the J call TRBJ1-5; D possibly corresponds to TRBD1 (5 bases). From germline, CDR1 is LNHDA and CDR2 SQIVND (reference sequence). With 3 bases removed from V and 13 bases from J, the gap between germline ends came to 16 bases. This CDR3 region has 13 residues. CDR3 protein: CASSIGFRDPQHF. The CDR3 DNA follows: TGTGCCAGTAGTATTGGGTTTCGGGACCCTCAGCATTTT.

This clone was detected only once. The chain couples TRBV27 to TRBJ1-6; no clear D gene. The CDR3 sequence is 14 residues long. Germline assignment: CDR1 MNHEY and CDR2 SMNVEV (reference sequence). Between the trimmed V and J ends, which lost 3 bases and 13 bases, there was a span of 16 bases. CDR3 DNA: TGTGCCAGCAGTTTTTCCGGGTTTGACGATCCCCTCCACTTT. As protein: CASSFSGFDDPLHF.

Concerning this clone: Other nucleotide sequences in the sample specify the same CDR3. This chain joins TRBV19 and TRBJ1-1, with unresolved D. The V end was cut by 1 base, the J end by 1 base, with 4 bases between. The germline gives CDR1 LNHDA, CDR2 SQIVND (reference sequence). This CDR3 contains 13 residues. DNA of the CDR3: TGTGCCAGTAGTATAGTAAGGAACACTGAAGCTTTCTTT. Protein sequence: CASSIVRNTEAFF.

The chain joins TRBV30 to TRBJ2-1; a possible D gene is TRBD2 (5 bases). The CDR3 consists of 13 residues. Between the trimmed V and J ends, which lost 3 bases and 2 bases, there was a span of 8 bases. Germline V gene lookup returns CDR1 GTSNPN and CDR2 SVGIG (reference sequence). The CDR3 sequence is CAWSGGPYNEQFF. CDR3 sequence (DNA): TGTGCCTGGAGCGGAGGCCCCTACAATGAGCAGTTCTTC. Based on the CDR3 plus reference TRBV30 and TRBJ2-1, the full variable domain is SQTIHQWPATLVQPVGSPLSLECTVEGTSNPNLYWYRQAAGRGLQLLFYSVGIGQISSEVPQNLSASRPQDRQFILSSKKLLLSDSGFYLCAWSGGPYNEQFFGPGTRLTVL.

The chain links TRBV4-1 to TRBJ1-4; 7 bases are a match to TRBD1. CDR3 length: 16 residues. Looked up from germline, CDR1 is MGHRA and CDR2 is YSYEKL. Trimming took 0 bases from V and 7 from J; bases not matched to a gene: 8. DNA for the CDR3: TGCGCCAGCAGCCAAGATGGGACAGCCCTAAGTGAAAAACTGTTTTTT. It specifies CASSQDGTALSEKLFF.

The chain couples TRBV11-1 to TRBJ1-1, with 7 bases that match TRBD1. V gave up 3 bases and J gave up 4 bases; unmatched junction bases: 8. CDR1 and CDR2 from the germline V gene are SGHAT and FQDESV (reference sequence). The CDR3 totals 15 residues. The DNA for the CDR3 is TGTGCCAGCAGCTTTGCCAGGGGGGAAAGCACTGAAGCTTTCTTT. It encodes CASSFARGESTEAFF.

A single count supports this clone. The chain links TRBV19 to TRBJ2-2, with 8 bases fitting TRBD1. The V gene end was trimmed by 6 bases and the J gene end by 4 bases; junction bases not matched to a gene: 7. The CDR3 has 15 amino acids. CDR1 and CDR2 from the germline V gene are LNHDA and SQIVND (reference sequence). The CDR3 sequence is CASRSDRVSTGELFF. The CDR3 DNA is TGTGCCAGTAGATCGGACAGGGTATCCACCGGGGAGCTGTTTTTT.

The V call is TRBV19, the J call TRBJ2-2; D possibly corresponds to TRBD2 (5 bases). V lost 4 bases and J 2 bases, leaving 14 bases between the germline ends. The length of the CDR3 is 16 residues. Germline loops: CDR1 LNHDA, CDR2 SQIVND (reference sequence). The CDR3 DNA is TGTGCCAGTAGTACCCTGGGAGCGGTAAACACCGGGGAGCTGTTTTTT. Its protein product is CASSTLGAVNTGELFF.

This sequence joins TRBV27 and TRBJ1-6; D is undetermined. Trimming cost V 10 bases and J 7 bases, with 11 bases left between them. The germline gives CDR1 MNHEY, CDR2 SMNVEV (reference sequence). The CDR3 contains 12 residues. The CDR3 coding sequence is TGTGCCACTCGACGTCAAAATTCACCCCTCCACTTT. As protein: CATRRQNSPLHF.

The genes are TRBV14 and TRBJ1-1; D remains unclear. Germline assignment: CDR1 SGHDN and CDR2 FVKESK. The CDR3 runs 15 residues. V lost 2 bases and J 5 bases, leaving 15 bases between the germline ends. CDR3 DNA: TGTGCCAGCAGCCAAAGTTCTGGGCGGCGGACTGAAGCTTTCTTT. It translates to CASSQSSGRRTEAFF.

This chain links TRBV7-3 with TRBJ2-2, with 7 bases identical to TRBD1. There are 15 residues in the CDR3. V shed 5 bases and J 6 bases; nucleotides not matched to a gene: 9. Germline V gene data show CDR1 as SGHTA and CDR2 as FQGTGA. DNA for the CDR3: TGTGCCAGCAGCCCCCATTTGCAGGGGGCCGGGGAGCTGTTTTTT. Translated: CASSPHLQGAGELFF.

The chain has TRBV10-3 and TRBJ2-3, with D unclear. Germline lookup yields CDR1 ENHRY and CDR2 SYGVKD. The CDR3 has 14 amino acids. Trimming pared 3 bases from V and 0 bases from J, leaving 7 bases between. DNA for the CDR3: TGTGCCATCAGTGACTCGACTAGCACAGATACGCAGTATTTT. As protein: CAISDSTSTDTQYF.

This chain uses TRBV7-2 with TRBJ2-1; D perhaps matches TRBD1 (6 bases). Trimming pared 5 bases from V and 3 bases from J, leaving 14 bases between. The CDR3 spans 15 residues. Looked up from germline, CDR1 is SGHTA and CDR2 is FQGNSA. CDR3 in DNA: TGTGCCAGCAGCCCTGCCACAGGGAACTACAATGAGCAGTTCTTC. The encoded protein is CASSPATGNYNEQFF.

V usage is TRBV6-6 and J usage is TRBJ2-7; D may be TRBD2 (6 bases). Germline values: CDR1 MNHNY, CDR2 SVGAGI (reference sequence). The length of the CDR3 is 14 residues. The CDR3 loop reads CATKPGRGVVEQYF. The DNA of the CDR3 is TGTGCAACGAAACCCGGGAGAGGGGTCGTCGAGCAGTACTTC.

A single count supports this clone. The chain recombines TRBV6-2 or TRBV6-3 with TRBJ2-5; D ambiguous. The germline V gene encodes CDR1 MNHEY and CDR2 SVGEGT. This CDR3 is built from 12 residues. V was trimmed by 2 bases and J by 5 bases, leaving 6 bases between them. In nucleotides, the CDR3 is TGTGCCAGCAGTTACGTCGGGGAGACCCAGTACTTC. Translated, it gives CASSYVGETQYF.

This clone has just one count. The chain uses TRBV5-1 and TRBJ1-4, with D uncertain. This CDR3 has 14 amino acids. Trimming stripped 0 bases from V and 3 bases from J, with 6 bases between. Germline V gene lookup returns CDR1 SGHRS and CDR2 YFSETQ. CDR3 region: CASSLELPNEKLFF. The CDR3 nucleotides read TGCGCCAGCAGCTTGGAACTCCCTAATGAAAAACTGTTTTTT. Filled out from reference TRBV5-1 and TRBJ1-4, the complete variable domain reads KAGVTQTPRYLIKTRGQQVTLSCSPISGHRSVSWYQQTPGQGLQFLFEYFSETQRNKGNFPGRFSGRQFSNSRSEMNVSTLELGDSALYLCASSLELPNEKLFFGSGTQLSVL.

The CDR3 reads CASSLNGEWTQYF. In nucleotides, the CDR3 is TGTGCCAGCAGCTTAAACGGAGAATGGACCCAGTACTTC. The chain uses TRBV7-9 and TRBJ2-5; no firm D call. In germline, CDR1 is SEHNR, CDR2 FQNEAQ (reference sequence). The length of the CDR3 is 13 residues. V lost 2 bases to trimming and J lost 7 bases, with 11 bases between them.

The chain recombines TRBV7-5 with TRBJ1-3; TRBD1 is the table's D call and was not checked against the DNA. TRBV7-5 has pseudogene status. The CDR3 is 15 residues long. Written as DNA, the CDR3 is TGTGTCAGAAGCCCTCAGGACATCTCTGGAAACACCATATATTTT. It encodes CVRSPQDISGNTIYF.

The chain recombines TRBV4-3 with TRBJ1-1; no reliable D call. The CDR3 totals 14 residues. CDR1 and CDR2 (germline): LGHNA, YSLEER. Trimming shortened V by 0 bases and J by 4 bases, and 9 bases separated the two germline ends. The CDR3: CASSQEPSRTEAFF. The CDR3 DNA follows: TGCGCCAGCAGCCAAGAGCCCTCTCGCACTGAAGCTTTCTTT.